The 4 T cell receptor beta chains given below trace back to one sample, sequenced in a study of PD-1 blockade in mismatch repair-deficient tumors (dated by TCRdb to between 2016 and 2019). Library preparation used the immunoSEQ multiplex PCR assay. Not all clones reach the TCRdb copy of this immuneACCESS table, which keeps in-frame sequences only. Checked studies attribute under half of the gap to unresolved V genes and leave the rest unexplained. The sample yields roughly 79,000 clones; more than 80% were counted once. Roughly 5.5% of the sample goes to the ten largest clones. Sequencing used peripheral blood, obtained 44 weeks after starting pembrolizumab. These receptors all come from an adult with mismatch repair-deficient cancer.

The chain is built from TRBV10-2 and TRBJ2-7; D unresolved. Trimming took off 0 bases at V and 6 bases at J, with 6 bases between the two ends. The CDR3 has 12 residues. The germline CDR1 and CDR2 sequences are WSHSY and SAAADI. CDR3 in DNA: TGCGCCAGCAGTGAGTCGAGAGGCGAGCAGTACTTC. Protein product: CASSESRGEQYF.

V and J are TRBV7-2 and TRBJ2-7; 7 nucleotides match TRBD2. J gave up 6 bases and V 8 bases, and 10 bases lay outside the gene matches. The CDR3 is made up of 13 amino acids. The V gene's germline CDR1 is SGHTA and CDR2 FQGNSA. CDR3 amino acids: CASLAGVAREQYF. The CDR3 coding sequence is TGTGCCAGCTTAGCGGGCGTCGCCCGCGAGCAGTACTTC.

The CDR3 spells CASSLALGTAGNTIYF. CDR3 nucleotides: TGCGCCAGCAGCTTGGCCCTGGGGACAGCGGGAAACACCATATATTTT. The V and J genes are TRBV5-1 and TRBJ1-3; 7 bases match TRBD1. The CDR3 sequence is 16 residues long. With V trimmed by 0 bases and J by 4 bases, 7 bases remained unmatched. Germline CDR1 and CDR2: SGHRS and YFSETQ.

This clone turned up a few times. This sequence joins TRBV6-6 and TRBJ1-5, with D unclear. V gave up 0 bases and J gave up 7 bases, with 4 bases separating them. This CDR3 region has 12 residues. The germline gives CDR1 MNHNY, CDR2 SVGAGI (reference sequence). CDR3 residues: CASSYSSQPQHF. The CDR3, as DNA: TGTGCCAGCAGTTACTCTTCCCAGCCCCAGCATTTT.